The next 25 T cell receptor beta chains were all read from a single sample in a study of T cell changes during pregnancy in multiple sclerosis. The assay was immunoSEQ multiplex PCR, and TCRdb's table has in-frame clones only and misses some. The sample shows roughly 5,200 clones, more than 65% of them seen only once. The specimen comprised CD8+ T cells from peripheral blood mononuclear cells, sampled in the second trimester of pregnancy. The receptors shown here come from a female donor in good health, enrolled as a control in a pregnancy study.

J is TRBJ2-7 and V is TRBV5-6, with D possibly matching TRBD1 (6 bases). The CDR3 is made up of 16 amino acids. Germline CDR1 and CDR2: SGHDT and YYEEEE. The ends were cut back, 7 bases at V and 7 bases at J, with 27 bases in the middle. CDR3 loop: CASYHTGTSSKGEQYF. The CDR3 DNA reads as TGTGCCAGCTACCATACAGGGACCTCCTCTAAGGGGGAGCAGTACTTC.

The genes are TRBV7-9 and TRBJ1-2; 9 bases map to TRBD1. J was trimmed by 8 bases and V by 5 bases; bases with no gene match: 9. CDR1 SEHNR and CDR2 FQNEAQ come from the germline V gene (reference sequence). The CDR3 contains 14 residues. CDR3 residues: CASSGGQGTLGYTF. The CDR3, as DNA: TGTGCCAGCAGCGGAGGACAGGGGACCTTGGGCTACACCTTC.

The chain recombines TRBV9 with TRBJ1-1; D call uncertain. The germline V gene encodes CDR1 SGDLS and CDR2 YYNGEE. The CDR3 loop spans 15 amino acids. V lost 4 bases and J 10 bases, leaving 23 bases between the germline ends. CDR3 coding DNA: TGTGCCAGCAGCCCAGAGGGCAGTGCTAAGACGGGAGCTTTCTTT. Translating gives CASSPEGSAKTGAFF.

This clone was recorded once. This rearrangement joins TRBV18 to TRBJ1-2, with TRBD1 as a possible D gene (5 bases). Looked up from germline, CDR1 is KGHSH and CDR2 is LQKENI. Trimming stripped 3 bases from V and 5 bases from J, with 13 bases between. The CDR3 is made up of 14 amino acids. DNA of the CDR3: TGTGCCAGCTCACCCCCGACAGAGAGTTATGGCTACACCTTC. It translates to CASSPPTESYGYTF.

The rearrangement joins TRBV27 to TRBJ1-2; TRBD1 is a possible D gene (5 bases). This CDR3 has 16 amino acids. The V end lost 6 bases, the J end lost 7 bases, and 24 bases lay between the germline ends. CDR1 MNHEY and CDR2 SMNVEV come from the germline V gene (reference sequence). The CDR3 loop reads CASRITGTGEVSGYTF. CDR3 nucleotides: TGTGCCAGCAGGATAACCGGGACGGGGGAGGTGAGTGGCTACACCTTC.

The chain uses TRBV9 and TRBJ2-5, with 7 bases that match TRBD1. From germline, CDR1 is SGDLS and CDR2 YYNGEE. V shed 3 bases and J 2 bases; nucleotides not matched to a gene: 7. The CDR3 consists of 15 residues. CDR3 amino acids: CASSAREGAQETQYF. Here the CDR3 DNA reads TGTGCCAGCAGCGCGCGAGAGGGGGCGCAAGAGACCCAGTACTTC. The entire variable domain, with the rest obtained from reference TRBV9 and TRBJ2-5, is as follows: DSGVTQTPKHLITATGQRVTLRCSPRSGDLSVYWYQQSLDQGLQFLIQYYNGEERAKGNILERFSAQQFPDLHSELNLSSLELGDSALYFCASSAREGAQETQYFGPGTRLLVL.

This rearrangement joins TRBV28 to TRBJ2-1, with a tentative D call TRBD1 (6 bases). The CDR3 has 14 residues. CDR1 is MDHEN, CDR2 SYDVKM, per germline. V lost 3 bases and J 9 bases, leaving 15 bases between the germline ends. For the CDR3, the DNA is TGTGCCAGCAGTTTCGAACAGGGTTTAGGTGAGCAGTTCTTC. This codes for CASSFEQGLGEQFF.

This rearrangement joins TRBV6-1 to TRBJ2-2, with 10 bases that match TRBD2. V trimming: 2 bases; J trimming: 3 bases; junction bases outside the gene matches: 0. There are 15 residues in the CDR3. The germline V gene encodes CDR1 MNHNS and CDR2 SASEGT. The CDR3 coding sequence is TGTGCCAGCAGTGAACTAGCGGGAGACACCGGGGAGCTGTTTTTT. It encodes CASSELAGDTGELFF.

This CDR3 is CASSTGTSGLGQFF. The DNA of the CDR3 is TGTGCCAGCAGTACCGGGACTAGCGGCTTGGGGCAGTTCTTC. The chain links TRBV6-4 to TRBJ2-1; 11 bases map to TRBD2. Trimming removed 5 bases from V and 12 bases from J; junction bases left unmatched: 9. This CDR3 spans 14 amino acids. Germline V gene lookup returns CDR1 MRHNA and CDR2 SNTAGT.

The chain couples TRBV9 to TRBJ2-1, with 12 bases lining up with TRBD1. Germline CDR1 reads SGDLS; CDR2 reads YYNGEE. Trimming at V came to 1 base and at J to 8 bases, leaving 7 bases not matched to a gene. The CDR3 is made up of 16 amino acids. The CDR3 DNA is TGTGCCAGCAGCGTACCCCGGGACAGGGGGCTGGATGAGCAGTTCTTC. It is translated as CASSVPRDRGLDEQFF.

This chain uses TRBV19 with TRBJ1-5, with 11 bases fitting TRBD1. The CDR3 is made up of 16 amino acids. Germline V lookup: CDR1 LNHDA, CDR2 SQIVND (reference sequence). Trimming cost V 5 bases and J 3 bases; bases outside gene matches: 6. The CDR3 is CASSSRDRGYNQPQHF. CDR3 bases: TGTGCCAGTAGTTCCCGGGACAGGGGGTACAATCAGCCCCAGCATTTT.

The chain joins TRBV5-8 to TRBJ2-5; 15 positions agree with TRBD2. Trimming cost V 4 bases and J 4 bases; bases outside gene matches: 5. The V gene's germline CDR1 is SGHTS and CDR2 YDEGEE. This CDR3 is built from 16 residues. The DNA for the CDR3 is TGTGCCAGCAGCCTGGGACTAGCGGGAGGAGGAGAGACCCAGTACTTC. Translation gives CASSLGLAGGGETQYF.

This chain joins TRBV9 and TRBJ2-7, with a tentative D call TRBD1 (6 bases). Germline values: CDR1 SGDLS, CDR2 YYNGEE. Deletions cut 0 bases from V and 2 bases from J, with 9 bases between. The CDR3 length is 14 residues. CDR3 DNA: TGTGCCAGCAGCGTAGGGGACACACCCTACGAGCAGTACTTC. This encodes CASSVGDTPYEQYF.

This chain connects TRBV28 to TRBJ1-2, with D tentatively TRBD1 (6 bases). CDR3 length: 15 residues. Looked up from germline, CDR1 is MDHEN and CDR2 is SYDVKM. The germline V and J ends were trimmed by 3 bases and 4 bases, with 15 bases remaining between them. The CDR3 DNA sequence: TGTGCCAGCAGTTTTCTCCTCGACAGGTTCTATGGCTACACCTTC. Translating it yields CASSFLLDRFYGYTF.

A single count supports this clone. The gene calls are TRBV6-1 and TRBJ2-3, with 10 bases matching TRBD2. Germline V gene lookup returns CDR1 MNHNS and CDR2 SASEGT. Trimming at V came to 4 bases and at J to 2 bases, leaving 9 bases not matched to a gene. There are 17 residues in the CDR3. The CDR3 DNA follows: TGTGCCAGCAGTGCCACTATAGCGGGGGGAGTCACAGATACGCAGTATTTT. The encoded protein is CASSATIAGGVTDTQYF.

The chain joins TRBV7-9 to TRBJ2-7; 8 nucleotides agree with TRBD1. The CDR3 consists of 16 residues. In germline, CDR1 is SEHNR, CDR2 FQNEAQ (reference sequence). V gave up 4 bases and J gave up 3 bases; unmatched junction bases: 11. The CDR3 DNA follows: TGTGCCAGCAGCTCAGACAGGGGACCCTCCCTCTACGAGCAGTACTTC. This sequence encodes CASSSDRGPSLYEQYF.

The CDR3 bases are TGTGCCAGCAGCGTGAGACTAGCGGGAGAGACAGATACGCAGTATTTT. Encoded protein: CASSVRLAGETDTQYF. This sequence joins TRBV9 and TRBJ2-3; 12 bases line up with TRBD2. The J segment lost 3 bases and the V segment lost 2 bases, leaving 4 bases of the junction unmatched. The CDR3 has 16 amino acids. Per germline, CDR1 SGDLS and CDR2 YYNGEE.

The chain recombines TRBV2 with TRBJ1-2; D is possibly TRBD1 (5 bases). Trimming stripped 0 bases from V and 4 bases from J, with 15 bases between. Germline V lookup: CDR1 SNHLY, CDR2 FYNNEI. The CDR3 sequence is 16 residues long. The CDR3 here is CASSEAGRAGLYGYTF. The CDR3, as DNA: TGTGCCAGCAGTGAAGCTGGCAGGGCAGGTCTCTATGGCTACACCTTC.

This clone was detected a few times. The V and J genes are TRBV6-4 and TRBJ2-2, with TRBD1 matching over 9 bases. This CDR3 has 17 amino acids. CDR1 and CDR2 from the germline V gene are MRHNA and SNTAGT. V lost 2 bases and J lost 2; bases outside the gene matches: 6. CDR3 protein: CASSDDRDRVNTGELFF. Here the CDR3 DNA reads TGTGCCAGCAGTGACGACCGGGACAGGGTCAACACCGGGGAGCTGTTTTTT.

The chain combines TRBV28 with TRBJ2-7; 7 bases are shared with TRBD1. Germline V gene sequence: CDR1 MDHEN, CDR2 SYDVKM. V was pared by 4 bases and J by 1 base, with 22 bases of the junction left unmatched. The CDR3 consists of 20 residues. CDR3 sequence reads: CASSYPGTAGYQSASYEQYF. The CDR3, as DNA: TGTGCCAGCAGTTACCCCGGGACAGCCGGATATCAGAGTGCATCCTACGAGCAGTACTTC.

This rearrangement joins TRBV11-2 to TRBJ2-7; TRBD1 agrees at 11 bases. The CDR3 loop spans 14 amino acids. CDR1 and CDR2 from the germline V gene are SGHAT and FQNNGV. V shed 1 base and J 6 bases; nucleotides not matched to a gene: 2. For the CDR3, the DNA is TGTGCCAGCAGCTTAGTTGGGACAGGGGGCGAGCAGTACTTC. This translates into CASSLVGTGGEQYF.

This clone has only a few counts. The gene calls are TRBV6-5 and TRBJ1-1; the D gene is possibly TRBD1 (6 bases). V was trimmed by 2 bases and J by 7 bases, leaving 11 bases between them. The CDR3 runs 13 residues. In germline, CDR1 is MNHEY, CDR2 SVGAGI. CDR3 sequence (DNA): TGTGCCAGCAGTTACCTCGGACAGAGTGAAGCTTTCTTT. Protein sequence: CASSYLGQSEAFF.

This clone was observed a few times. The rearrangement joins TRBV29-1 to TRBJ2-7, with no clear D. CDR1 is SQVTM, CDR2 ANQGSEA, per germline. The CDR3 consists of 12 residues. V was trimmed by 5 bases and J by 2 bases, leaving 10 bases between them. The CDR3, as DNA: TGCAGCGTTATGGGCCTCACCTACGAGCAGTACTTC. Protein product: CSVMGLTYEQYF.

The chain has TRBV6-4 and TRBJ2-2; 10 positions match TRBD1. CDR1 is MRHNA and CDR2 is SNTAGT in the germline V gene. The CDR3 has 15 residues. V dropped 2 bases and J dropped 6; count of bases not matched to a gene: 3. DNA of the CDR3: TGTGCCAGCAGTGACACGGGACAGGGGTCCGGGGAGCTGTTTTTT. Protein product: CASSDTGQGSGELFF.

The chain recombines TRBV2 with TRBJ1-1; maybe TRBD1 (5 bases). Germline-derived CDR1 and CDR2 are SNHLY and FYNNEI. CDR3 length equals 12 residues. Trimming cost V 6 bases and J 4 bases, with 9 bases left between them. The CDR3 is CASRPGSTEAFF. The CDR3 DNA is TGTGCCAGCAGGCCAGGGTCCACTGAAGCTTTCTTT.